This T cell receptor beta chain was obtained from a study of blood T cell repertoires in COVID-19. Study as a whole: Acute-phase and convalescent COVID-19 samples originated in the United States, Italy and Spain.

In germline, CDR1 is KGHSH, CDR2 LQKENI. There are 15 residues in the CDR3. After removal of 3 bases from V and 6 bases from J, the junction contained 3 bases not matched to a gene. Using immunoSEQ multiplex PCR, the repertoire was profiled, and TCRdb retains in-frame clones only, with some absent. Here the sample spans about 63,000 clones, approximately 88% being singletons. The sequenced material came from peripheral blood. This TCR was recovered from a human donor in a cohort sampled during active COVID-19. The V and J genes are TRBV18 and TRBJ1-5; 12 nucleotides match TRBD1. The DNA for the CDR3 is TGTGCCAGCTCACCGGGGACAGGGGGCGGTCAGCCCCAGCATTTT. This gives the protein CASSPGTGGGQPQHF.